The table lists the clone carrying this T cell receptor beta chain with a few counts. Its antigen is undetermined. The sample belongs to a study of cytomegalovirus exposure and HLA in healthy donors. Researchers ran the PCR with 60 Vbeta and 13 Jbeta primers. Data came from immunoSEQ multiplex PCR; TCRdb stores just in-frame clones and leaves some out. The repertoire holds around 150,000 clones, about 75% seen once, with 7% to 9% in the top ten. Study results and limitations: As was reported, the HLA-A and HLA-B alleles of most subjects were accurately predicted from TCR beta sequences.

This CDR3 has 14 residues. Per germline, CDR1 SNHLY and CDR2 FYNNEI. Trimming took off 1 base at V and 1 base at J, with 5 bases between the two ends. Sequencing input: PBMCs. The sequence derives from a male donor in good health and CMV-seropositive. The chain is built from TRBV2 and TRBJ1-3; no firm D call. CDR3 DNA: TGTGCCAGCAGTGAAGTCAGGTCTGGAAACACCATATATTTT. Its protein product is CASSEVRSGNTIYF.